These T cell receptor beta chains were read from a single sample in a study of shared clonotypes between healthy human individuals. TCRdb's copy holds only in-frame clones and misses some; the assay was immunoSEQ multiplex PCR. The profile shows 100,000 to 130,000 clones, roughly 70% of them singletons. The sequenced sample was memory CD8+ T cells sorted from blood. The receptor source for this set is a woman aged 25 to 45 in good health. Each CDR3 is given with its conserved first and last residue. The order of the fields is CDR3 protein, CDR3 DNA, D gene, J gene, V gene, clone size. The D gene is left open where the match is weak. Not all rows give a size; the values are once, few, many and, for expanded clones, a class.

CDR3aa: CASTKSLDSAGELFF; CDR3nt: TGTGCCAGCACCAAATCGCTCGACTCAGCCGGGGAGCTGTTTTTT; d_gene: .; j_gene: TRBJ2-2; v_gene: TRBV6-5; abundance: .
CDR3aa: CASRGYDSANEKLFF; CDR3nt: TGTGCCAGTAGAGGCTATGATTCGGCTAATGAAAAACTGTTTTTT; d_gene: .; j_gene: TRBJ1-4; v_gene: TRBV19; abundance: .
CDR3aa: CASSWGTGGYEQYF; CDR3nt: TGTGCCAGCAGCTGGGGGACAGGGGGCTACGAGCAGTACTTC; d_gene: TRBD1; j_gene: TRBJ2-7; v_gene: TRBV5-6; abundance: .
CDR3aa: CASSSTGREKLFF; CDR3nt: TGTGCCAGCAGCTCGACAGGGCGGGAAAAACTGTTTTTT; d_gene: TRBD1; j_gene: TRBJ1-4; v_gene: TRBV28; abundance: once
CDR3aa: CASSVMGTGIASGNTIYF; CDR3nt: TGTGCCAGCAGTGTTATGGGGACAGGGATCGCTAGTGGAAACACCATATATTTT; d_gene: TRBD1; j_gene: TRBJ1-3; v_gene: TRBV9; abundance: .
CDR3aa: CAVAEREAWVEQYF; CDR3nt: TGTGCCGTTGCTGAGCGGGAGGCCTGGGTAGAGCAGTACTTC; d_gene: TRBD2; j_gene: TRBJ2-7; v_gene: TRBV28; abundance: .
CDR3aa: CASSHLSGANVLTF; CDR3nt: TGTGCCAGCAGTCACCTCTCTGGGGCCAACGTCCTGACTTTC; d_gene: .; j_gene: TRBJ2-6; v_gene: TRBV6-4; abundance: .
CDR3aa: CASSFSGPPYEQYF; CDR3nt: TGTGCCAGCAGCTTTAGCGGGCCCCCCTACGAGCAGTACTTC; d_gene: TRBD2; j_gene: TRBJ2-7; v_gene: TRBV7-9; abundance: .
CDR3aa: CASSLLPVGELFF; CDR3nt: TGTGCCAGCAGCTTATTACCTGTCGGGGAGCTGTTTTTT; d_gene: .; j_gene: TRBJ2-2; v_gene: TRBV7-6; abundance: .
CDR3aa: CASSGSTGLSYEQYF; CDR3nt: TGTGCCAGCAGTGGAAGTACAGGCCTCTCCTACGAGCAGTACTTC; d_gene: .; j_gene: TRBJ2-7; v_gene: TRBV25-1; abundance: .
CDR3aa: CASLKVGPISYNEQFF; CDR3nt: TGTGCCAGCCTTAAAGTGGGGCCAATCTCCTACAATGAGCAGTTCTTC; d_gene: .; j_gene: TRBJ2-1; v_gene: TRBV2; abundance: .
CDR3aa: CASSLLSTYEQYF; CDR3nt: TGCGCCAGCAGCTTGCTGTCGACCTACGAGCAGTACTTC; d_gene: .; j_gene: TRBJ2-7; v_gene: TRBV5-1; abundance: .
CDR3aa: CASSLQRDTEAFF; CDR3nt: TGTGCCAGCAGCTTACAGCGGGACACTGAAGCTTTCTTT; d_gene: .; j_gene: TRBJ1-1; v_gene: TRBV11-2; abundance: .
CDR3aa: CSAREGPHEQYF; CDR3nt: TGCAGCGCTAGAGAGGGTCCCCACGAGCAGTACTTC; d_gene: .; j_gene: TRBJ2-7; v_gene: TRBV29-1; abundance: .
CDR3aa: CASSARGQGQYGYTF; CDR3nt: TGTGCCAGCAGCGCCCGAGGACAGGGACAATACGGCTACACCTTC; d_gene: .; j_gene: TRBJ1-2; v_gene: TRBV21-1; abundance: .
CDR3aa: CASSSTTGLVRTDTQYF; CDR3nt: TGTGCCAGTAGTTCAACAACGGGACTAGTCCGCACAGATACGCAGTATTTT; d_gene: TRBD2; j_gene: TRBJ2-3; v_gene: TRBV19; abundance: .
CDR3aa: CAWTPSGTTEAFF; CDR3nt: TGTGCCTGGACCCCATCAGGGACAACTGAAGCTTTCTTT; d_gene: .; j_gene: TRBJ1-1; v_gene: TRBV30; abundance: few
CDR3aa: CASSRLAGGGDNNEQFF; CDR3nt: TGCGCCAGCAGCCGACTAGCGGGAGGAGGTGACAACAATGAGCAGTTCTTC; d_gene: TRBD2; j_gene: TRBJ2-1; v_gene: TRBV4-1; abundance: .
CDR3aa: CASSLTAGQGADYGYTF; CDR3nt: TGTGCCAGCAGCTTGACAGCCGGGCAGGGGGCTGACTATGGCTACACCTTC; d_gene: TRBD1; j_gene: TRBJ1-2; v_gene: TRBV5-4; abundance: .
CDR3aa: CATSRDRAGNTQYF; CDR3nt: TGTGCCACCAGCAGGGACAGGGCTGGGAATACGCAGTATTTT; d_gene: TRBD1; j_gene: TRBJ2-3; v_gene: TRBV15; abundance: .
CDR3aa: CASSASGDFIQPQHF; CDR3nt: TGTGCCAGCTCAGCGTCAGGGGATTTCATTCAGCCCCAGCATTTT; d_gene: .; j_gene: TRBJ1-5; v_gene: TRBV6-1; abundance: .
CDR3aa: CASSYGPSGRAFEQYF; CDR3nt: TGTGCCAGCAGCTATGGGCCTAGCGGGAGGGCCTTCGAGCAGTACTTC; d_gene: TRBD2; j_gene: TRBJ2-7; v_gene: TRBV27; abundance: .
CDR3aa: CASERTGTGELFF; CDR3nt: TGTGCCAGCGAAAGGACCGGCACCGGGGAGCTGTTTTTT; d_gene: .; j_gene: TRBJ2-2; v_gene: TRBV25-1; abundance: .
CDR3aa: CASSGGHGGYTEAFF; CDR3nt: TGTGCCAGCAGTGGGGGGCATGGGGGATACACTGAAGCTTTCTTT; d_gene: .; j_gene: TRBJ1-1; v_gene: TRBV25-1; abundance: .
CDR3aa: CASSPGTDYNEQFF; CDR3nt: TGCGCCAGCAGCCCCGGGACGGATTACAATGAGCAGTTCTTC; d_gene: .; j_gene: TRBJ2-1; v_gene: TRBV5-1; abundance: .
CDR3aa: CASNIFQKTGELFF; CDR3nt: TGTGCCAGCAACATTTTCCAGAAAACCGGGGAGCTGTTTTTT; d_gene: .; j_gene: TRBJ2-2; v_gene: TRBV7-2; abundance: .
CDR3aa: CASSQEGAGDPYEQYF; CDR3nt: TGTGCCAGCAGCCAAGAAGGGGCGGGAGATCCCTACGAGCAGTACTTC; d_gene: TRBD2; j_gene: TRBJ2-7; v_gene: TRBV11-2; abundance: .
CDR3aa: CASRDSYNEQFF; CDR3nt: TGTGCCAGTAGGGACTCCTACAATGAGCAGTTCTTC; d_gene: .; j_gene: TRBJ2-1; v_gene: TRBV19; abundance: .
CDR3aa: CASREASQETQYF; CDR3nt: TGTGCCAGCAGAGAAGCGAGCCAAGAGACCCAGTACTTC; d_gene: .; j_gene: TRBJ2-5; v_gene: TRBV9; abundance: .
CDR3aa: CASSHGGASDEQYF; CDR3nt: TGTGCCAGCAGCCATGGAGGGGCTTCCGACGAGCAGTACTTC; d_gene: .; j_gene: TRBJ2-7; v_gene: TRBV9; abundance: .
CDR3aa: CASSDNSADTQYF; CDR3nt: TGTGCCAGCAGTGACAATTCGGCAGATACGCAGTATTTT; d_gene: .; j_gene: TRBJ2-3; v_gene: TRBV6-4; abundance: .
CDR3aa: CASSFSTVGREKLFF; CDR3nt: TGTGCCAGCAGCTTTTCTACAGTGGGGAGGGAAAAACTGTTTTTT; d_gene: .; j_gene: TRBJ1-4; v_gene: TRBV7-9; abundance: .
CDR3aa: CASSSGQGDPGELFF; CDR3nt: TGCGCCAGCAGCTCCGGACAGGGGGATCCCGGGGAGCTGTTTTTT; d_gene: TRBD1; j_gene: TRBJ2-2; v_gene: TRBV5-1; abundance: .
CDR3aa: CASSFEGQGAMYQPQHF; CDR3nt: TGTGCCAGCAGTTTTGAGGGACAGGGGGCGATGTATCAGCCCCAGCATTTT; d_gene: TRBD1; j_gene: TRBJ1-5; v_gene: TRBV28; abundance: .
CDR3aa: CASSSATGELFF; CDR3nt: TGTGCCAGCAGCTCGGCGACCGGGGAGCTGTTTTTT; d_gene: .; j_gene: TRBJ2-2; v_gene: TRBV7-9; abundance: .
CDR3aa: CASSRGENYGYTF; CDR3nt: TGTGCCAGCAGTAGGGGGGAAAACTATGGCTACACCTTC; d_gene: .; j_gene: TRBJ1-2; v_gene: TRBV28; abundance: .
CDR3aa: CASSDSFGNSPLHF; CDR3nt: TGTGCCAGCAGTGACTCGTTTGGGAATTCACCCCTCCACTTT; d_gene: .; j_gene: TRBJ1-6; v_gene: TRBV6-4; abundance: many
CDR3aa: CASSSDREPEKLFF; CDR3nt: TGTGCCAGCAGTTCCGACAGGGAACCCGAAAAACTGTTTTTT; d_gene: TRBD1; j_gene: TRBJ1-4; v_gene: TRBV27; abundance: few
CDR3aa: CASSPRVSSYEQYF; CDR3nt: TGTGCCAGCAGTCCTAGGGTGAGCTCCTACGAGCAGTACTTC; d_gene: .; j_gene: TRBJ2-7; v_gene: TRBV28; abundance: .